This TCR beta chain emerged from a study of T cell clonotyping in hematopoietic cell transplantation. Trimming removed 2 bases at V and 0 bases at J, with 8 bases between. The germline CDR1 and CDR2 sequences are MNHEY and SVGAGI. This CDR3 has 15 residues. Sequencing was performed with immunoSEQ multiplex PCR; in TCRdb, only in-frame clones are kept and a portion is missing. The sample includes around 5,700 clones, roughly nine tenths of them seen just once. The sequence was obtained from a female patient aged 45-65 years who had an allogeneic stem cell transplant from an unrelated donor, so T cells may come from the graft donor. Some clones in this sample may be carry-over from other donors' samples. The material was peripheral blood mononuclear cells, obtained 100 days after allogeneic stem cell transplant. The rearrangement joins TRBV6-5 to TRBJ2-1; D is ambiguous. CDR3 loop: CASSYDWGSYNEQFF. In DNA, the CDR3 is TGTGCCAGCAGTTACGATTGGGGCTCCTACAATGAGCAGTTCTTC.